This T cell receptor beta chain stems from a study of cytomegalovirus exposure and HLA in healthy donors. Looking at the study overall: Earlier work reported about 110 million unique TCR beta sequences from about 179 million T cells.

About this clone itself: What it binds is not known.

General study findings and limits: It is likely that the observed cluster of highly shared sequence variants was a sequencing artifact. Excluded: some indistinguishable V segments such as TRBV6-2 and TRBV6-3. Associated with cytomegalovirus, according to the listing, were approximately 160 TCR beta chains.

CDR1 and CDR2 (germline): KGHSH, LQKENI. The CDR3 loop spans 13 amino acids. Trimming pared 3 bases from V and 9 bases from J, leaving 15 bases between. PCR was performed using 60 Vbeta and 13 Jbeta primers. Here immunoSEQ multiplex PCR was the method, and the copy in TCRdb shows in-frame clones only, minus some. Recorded for this sample: just over 200,000 clones. The sequence was obtained from a girl aged 2-10 years in good health and CMV-seropositive. Sequenced input: PBMCs. J is TRBJ2-7 and V is TRBV18; the D gene is possibly TRBD2 (5 bases). The CDR3 coding sequence is TGTGCCAGCTCACCCCTAGGGAGTCTGGTGCAGTACTTC. The encoded protein is CASSPLGSLVQYF.